Following are 32 T cell receptor beta chains from one sample sequenced in a study of early stage breast cancer tumors. Sequencing was performed with immunoSEQ multiplex PCR; in TCRdb, only in-frame clones are kept and a portion is missing. The sample contains 20,000 to 25,000 clones, over 60% of which appear only once. The material sequenced was breast tumor tissue. Every receptor here comes from a person between 60 and 69 years old with breast cancer.

This clone was recorded only once. This sequence joins TRBV19 and TRBJ1-3; TRBD1 might be the D (5 bases). The V gene's germline CDR1 is LNHDA and CDR2 SQIVND (reference sequence). This CDR3 has 18 residues. Trimming took 1 base from V and 0 from J, leaving 16 bases between them. DNA for the CDR3: TGTGCCAGTAGTATAGGTGGCGACAGTCTCTTCTCTGGAAACACCATATATTTT. This translates into CASSIGGDSLFSGNTIYF.

Worth noting for this clone: The same CDR3 also results from other DNA sequences found in this sample. V and J are TRBV5-1 and TRBJ2-7; 8 bases fit TRBD1. Trimming took 4 bases from V and 3 from J; bases not matched to a gene: 6. Germline CDR1 reads SGHRS; CDR2 reads YFSETQ. The length of the CDR3 is 14 residues. Here the CDR3 reads CASSSGQGGYEQYF. As DNA, the CDR3 is TGCGCCAGCAGCAGCGGACAGGGTGGCTACGAGCAGTACTTC.

The genes are TRBV6-5 and TRBJ2-7; 9 bases are a match to TRBD1. Germline trimming cut 0 bases from V and 2 bases from J; bases unmatched to any gene: 5. CDR1 is MNHEY and CDR2 is SVGAGI in the germline V gene. This CDR3 comprises 16 residues. CDR3: CASSYSNRQGAYEQYF. Here the CDR3 DNA reads TGTGCCAGCAGTTACTCGAACCGACAGGGGGCCTACGAGCAGTACTTC.

A single count supports this clone. In DNA form, the CDR3 reads TGTGCCAGCTCACCCAGACAGGGTACCTACGAGCAGTACTTC. This translates into CASSPRQGTYEQYF. The V and J genes are TRBV18 and TRBJ2-7, with 7 bases identical to TRBD1. This CDR3 is built from 14 residues. V dropped 3 bases and J dropped 2; count of bases not matched to a gene: 4. Germline CDR1 reads KGHSH; CDR2 reads LQKENI.

The chain combines TRBV6-5 with TRBJ1-5; TRBD1 agrees at 7 bases. Germline V gene data show CDR1 as MNHEY and CDR2 as SVGAGI. CDR3 size: 14 residues. The V gene end was trimmed by 6 bases and the J gene end by 4 bases; junction bases not matched to a gene: 6. CDR3: CASSYRDSNQPQHF. The CDR3, as DNA: TGTGCCAGCAGCTACCGGGACAGTAATCAGCCCCAGCATTTT.

This chain connects TRBV7-8 to TRBJ1-1; 7 bases match TRBD1. The CDR3 loop spans 17 amino acids. CDR1 is SGHVS, CDR2 FQNEAQ, per germline. V was pared by 4 bases and J by 2 bases, with 13 bases of the junction left unmatched. CDR3 nucleotide sequence: TGTGCCAGCAGCTCGCAACAGGGGCCGCGGGGTAACACTGAAGCTTTCTTT. Residues: CASSSQQGPRGNTEAFF.

The chain uses TRBV30 and TRBJ2-2, with a weak D call TRBD1 (5 bases). Trimming took off 7 bases at V and 7 bases at J, with 22 bases between the two ends. CDR1 is GTSNPN, CDR2 SVGIG, per germline (reference sequence). The CDR3 spans 15 residues. The CDR3 region has the DNA TGTGCCTACGGCCGGTTAGGGGTCGTCGACGGGGAGCTGTTTTTT. Its protein product is CAYGRLGVVDGELFF.

The chain combines TRBV27 with TRBJ2-1, with a possible D match to TRBD2 (6 bases). This CDR3 has 16 amino acids. CDR1 is MNHEY, CDR2 SMNVEV, per germline (reference sequence). Trimming cost V 3 bases and J 6 bases, with 18 bases left between them. As DNA, the CDR3 is TGTGCCAGCAGTTTCCGGAACCCCCGGAGGGCCAATGAGCAGTTCTTC. It specifies CASSFRNPRRANEQFF.

The gene calls are TRBV7-2 and TRBJ1-3; D not certain. Germline V gene lookup returns CDR1 SGHTA and CDR2 FQGNSA. V lost 1 base, J lost 3 bases, and 10 bases lay in between. CDR3 length: 15 residues. The CDR3 DNA is TGTGCCAGCAGCTTAGTTTCCTCTCTTGGAAACACCATATATTTT. Protein product: CASSLVSSLGNTIYF.

The genes are TRBV9 and TRBJ2-2, with 14 nucleotides matching TRBD2. The CDR3 contains 19 residues. Per the germline V gene, CDR1 is SGDLS and CDR2 is YYNGEE. Unmatched junction bases numbered 10, after V lost 3 bases and J lost 3 bases. In DNA form, the CDR3 reads TGTGCCAGCAGCGGAGGGACTAGCGGGAGAGCGGGCTACACCGGGGAGCTGTTTTTT. Amino acids: CASSGGTSGRAGYTGELFF. Full variable domain (missing parts from reference TRBV9 and TRBJ2-2): DSGVTQTPKHLITATGQRVTLRCSPRSGDLSVYWYQQSLDQGLQFLIQYYNGEERAKGNILERFSAQQFPDLHSELNLSSLELGDSALYFCASSGGTSGRAGYTGELFFGEGSRLTVL.

Points on this clone: Relative to the germline gene, one junction end is altered; a read error may explain this. The chain combines TRBV6-1 with TRBJ2-2, with D perhaps TRBD1 (6 bases). CDR3 length equals 14 residues. Germline CDR1 is MNHNS and CDR2 is SASEGT. The CDR3 sequence is CTSSSPTGPGELFF. As DNA, the CDR3 is TGTACCAGCAGTTCCCCGACAGGACCCGGGGAGCTGTTTTTT.

The chain recombines TRBV11-2 with TRBJ2-7, with 10 bases fitting TRBD1. Trimming at V came to 7 bases and at J to 2 bases, leaving 11 bases not matched to a gene. Germline V gene lookup returns CDR1 SGHAT and CDR2 FQNNGV. This CDR3 comprises 16 residues. The CDR3 spells CASIDTHGQGAYEQYF. Here the CDR3 DNA reads TGTGCCAGCATCGACACTCATGGACAGGGGGCCTACGAGCAGTACTTC. The entire variable domain, with the rest obtained from reference TRBV11-2 and TRBJ2-7, is as follows: EAGVAQSPRYKIIEKRQSVAFWCNPISGHATLYWYQQILGQGPKLLIQFQNNGVVDDSQLPKDRFSAERLKGVDSTLKIQPAKLEDSAVYLCASIDTHGQGAYEQYFGPGTRLTVT.

The genes are TRBV5-1 and TRBJ2-1; 10 nucleotides align to TRBD2. With V trimmed by 0 bases and J by 7 bases, 4 bases remained unmatched. The CDR3 length is 15 residues. Per the germline V gene, CDR1 is SGHRS and CDR2 is YFSETQ. CDR3 DNA sequence: TGCGCCAGCAGCTTGGCCGAGGGACTAGCGAATGAGCAGTTCTTC. Translation gives CASSLAEGLANEQFF.

J is TRBJ2-1 and V is TRBV27; D may be TRBD1 (5 bases). The CDR3 runs to 12 residues. Germline lookup yields CDR1 MNHEY and CDR2 SMNVEV (reference sequence). With 3 bases removed from V and 6 bases from J, the gap between germline ends came to 6 bases. The CDR3 protein is CASSFQGNEQFF. CDR3 coding DNA: TGTGCCAGCAGTTTTCAGGGCAATGAGCAGTTCTTC.

V usage is TRBV7-2 and J usage is TRBJ1-1; D perhaps matches TRBD1 (5 bases). CDR3 size: 16 residues. Trimming shortened V by 1 base and J by 4 bases, and 16 bases separated the two germline ends. Germline values: CDR1 SGHTA, CDR2 FQGNSA. As DNA, the CDR3 is TGTGCCAGCAGCTTAGACGACCTGGTTACAGGCACTGAAGCTTTCTTT. This translates into CASSLDDLVTGTEAFF.

This clone appeared a single time. The chain joins TRBV5-4 to TRBJ2-3, with a possible D match to TRBD1 (6 bases). The CDR3 extends over 15 amino acids. Trimming removed 4 bases at V and 2 bases at J, with 14 bases between. Germline V CDR1 and CDR2: SGHNT, YYREEE (reference sequence). CDR3 in DNA: TGTGCCAGCAGCGCCACCACAGGGAACACAGATACGCAGTATTTT. As protein: CASSATTGNTDTQYF.

This sequence joins TRBV20-1 and TRBJ1-2; D is unresolved. CDR3 length: 10 amino acids. The V end was cut by 7 bases, the J end by 6 bases, with 9 bases between. In germline, CDR1 is DFQATT, CDR2 SNEGSKA (reference sequence). The CDR3 DNA is TGCAGTGTCCAGGTCGATGGCTACACCTTC. The encoded protein is CSVQVDGYTF.

The chain is built from TRBV15 and TRBJ1-3; TRBD1 matches 8 bases. The CDR3 totals 14 residues. Germline CDR1 reads LNHNV; CDR2 reads YYDKDF (reference sequence). V shed 6 bases, J shed 3 bases, and the junction held 4 bases outside the gene matches. The CDR3 is CATSQGAGGNTIYF. The CDR3 coding sequence is TGTGCCACCAGTCAGGGGGCGGGTGGAAACACCATATATTTT.

The gene calls are TRBV7-2 and TRBJ2-7; no clear D. Germline V gene data show CDR1 as SGHTA and CDR2 as FQGNSA. The CDR3 sequence is 12 residues long. V lost 2 bases and J lost 5, with 7 bases in between. The DNA of the CDR3 is TGTGCCAGCAGCTTAAGTGCGGACGAGCAGTACTTC. As protein: CASSLSADEQYF.

This chain uses TRBV6-1 with TRBJ2-3, with 9 bases fitting TRBD1. CDR3 length: 14 amino acids. J gave up 6 bases and V 4 bases, and 5 bases lay outside the gene matches. The V gene's germline CDR1 is MNHNS and CDR2 SASEGT. CDR3: CASSGQGVVDTQYF. For the CDR3, the DNA is TGTGCCAGCAGTGGACAGGGGGTTGTGGATACGCAGTATTTT.

The chain carries TRBV9 and TRBJ2-6, with 7 bases lining up with TRBD1. Germline CDR1 SGDLS, CDR2 YYNGEE. V shed 4 bases and J 0 bases; nucleotides not matched to a gene: 10. This CDR3 has 18 amino acids. The CDR3 is CASSPRMAGGSGANVLTF. CDR3 sequence (DNA): TGTGCCAGCAGCCCGAGGATGGCAGGGGGCTCTGGGGCCAACGTCCTGACTTTC.

The rearrangement uses TRBV30 and TRBJ2-1, with TRBD2 matching 9 bases. V dropped 2 bases and J dropped 1; count of bases not matched to a gene: 12. The CDR3 totals 18 residues. Germline loops: CDR1 GTSNPN, CDR2 SVGIG (reference sequence). The CDR3 protein is CAWSSRLAGIPSYNEQFF. CDR3 nucleotide sequence: TGTGCCTGGAGTTCGAGGCTAGCGGGGATACCATCCTACAATGAGCAGTTCTTC.

V and J are TRBV7-9 and TRBJ2-1; 11 nucleotides agree with TRBD2. The germline gives CDR1 SEHNR, CDR2 FQNEAQ (reference sequence). The V and J ends lost 5 bases and 5 bases, in that order; junction bases with no gene match: 5. The CDR3 spans 15 residues. The CDR3 region has the DNA TGTGCCAGCAGCCCCCTAGCGGGAGGCGACAATGAGCAGTTCTTC. It translates to CASSPLAGGDNEQFF. The full variable domain, rest sourced from reference TRBV7-9 and TRBJ2-1, is DTGVSQNPRHKITKRGQNVTFRCDPISEHNRLYWYRQTLGQGPEFLTYFQNEAQLEKSRLLSDRFSAERPKGSFSTLEIQRTEQGDSAMYLCASSPLAGGDNEQFFGPGTRLTVL.

The J gene is TRBJ2-1, the V gene TRBV27, with a possible D match to TRBD1 (5 bases). V lost 5 bases to trimming and J lost 6 bases, with 8 bases between them. This CDR3 region has 12 residues. CDR1 is MNHEY and CDR2 is SMNVEV in the germline V gene (reference sequence). The CDR3 protein is CASSRDSNEQFF. The DNA for the CDR3 is TGTGCCAGCAGTCGCGACAGCAATGAGCAGTTCTTC.

The chain is built from TRBV14 and TRBJ2-1, with 7 bases that match TRBD1. This CDR3 has 16 residues. Germline V gene sequence: CDR1 SGHDN, CDR2 FVKESK. V shed 4 bases and J 6 bases; nucleotides not matched to a gene: 12. The CDR3 reads CASSLRQGLPINEQFF. The CDR3 nucleotides read TGTGCCAGCAGCCTCCGACAGGGCTTGCCGATCAATGAGCAGTTCTTC.

The chain carries TRBV9 and TRBJ2-7, with 8 positions matching TRBD2. CDR3 length: 15 amino acids. Germline values: CDR1 SGDLS, CDR2 YYNGEE. J gave up 0 bases and V 2 bases, and 4 bases lay outside the gene matches. The CDR3 reads CASSVLAGSSYEQYF. The CDR3 coding sequence is TGTGCCAGCAGCGTGTTAGCGGGAAGCTCCTACGAGCAGTACTTC. Supplemented by reference TRBV9 and TRBJ2-7, the full variable domain reads DSGVTQTPKHLITATGQRVTLRCSPRSGDLSVYWYQQSLDQGLQFLIQYYNGEERAKGNILERFSAQQFPDLHSELNLSSLELGDSALYFCASSVLAGSSYEQYFGPGTRLTVT.

CDR3 nucleotides: TGTGCCATCTCGACAGGCACAGATACGCAGTATTTT. Protein sequence: CAISTGTDTQYF. V usage is TRBV10-3 and J usage is TRBJ2-3, with D tentatively TRBD1 (5 bases). CDR1 is ENHRY, CDR2 SYGVKD, per germline. V was shortened by 8 bases and J by 1 base, with 7 bases between the two germline ends. This CDR3 region has 12 residues.

The J gene is TRBJ1-1, the V gene TRBV7-9; no definite D call. In germline, CDR1 is SEHNR, CDR2 FQNEAQ (reference sequence). Trimming left V 5 bases short and J 1 base short, with 11 bases between. CDR3 length: 14 amino acids. The CDR3 DNA reads TGTGCCAGCAGCGCCTCTGGGAGGAACACTGAAGCTTTCTTT. As protein: CASSASGRNTEAFF.

This clone was counted a single time. The chain uses TRBV5-1 and TRBJ1-4; D remains ambiguous. The CDR3 extends over 18 amino acids. Trimming took off 0 bases at V and 3 bases at J, with 18 bases between the two ends. Germline V CDR1 and CDR2: SGHRS, YFSETQ. This CDR3 reads CASSLDPNIPEANEKLFF. The DNA of the CDR3 is TGCGCCAGCAGCTTGGACCCCAATATCCCGGAGGCTAATGAAAAACTGTTTTTT.

CDR3 sequence reads: CSARTSAQYF. The CDR3 DNA sequence: TGCAGTGCGAGGACTAGTGCGCAGTACTTC. The chain carries TRBV20-1 and TRBJ2-7; 7 nucleotides line up with TRBD2. The germline V gene encodes CDR1 DFQATT and CDR2 SNEGSKA (reference sequence). Trimming removed 6 bases from V and 9 bases from J; junction bases left unmatched: 5. This CDR3 region has 10 residues.

Regarding this clone: A read error may account for a junction end that differs from germline. The chain joins TRBV10-2 to TRBJ2-3; D gene ambiguous. Germline V lookup: CDR1 WSHSY, CDR2 SAAADI. The CDR3 runs to 12 residues. The CDR3 DNA sequence: TGCGCTACAACCATGGGCACCGATACGCAGTATTTT. Translation gives CATTMGTDTQYF.

As regards this clone: The sample holds other DNA sequences that translate to the same CDR3. This chain uses TRBV7-2 with TRBJ2-5, with D possibly matching TRBD2 (6 bases). Trimming took 0 bases from V and 4 from J, leaving 9 bases between them. This CDR3 is 14 amino acids long. Germline CDR1 reads SGHTA; CDR2 reads FQGNSA. CDR3 sequence: CASSLAGGRETQYF. For the CDR3, the DNA is TGTGCCAGCAGCTTAGCGGGAGGCAGAGAGACCCAGTACTTC.